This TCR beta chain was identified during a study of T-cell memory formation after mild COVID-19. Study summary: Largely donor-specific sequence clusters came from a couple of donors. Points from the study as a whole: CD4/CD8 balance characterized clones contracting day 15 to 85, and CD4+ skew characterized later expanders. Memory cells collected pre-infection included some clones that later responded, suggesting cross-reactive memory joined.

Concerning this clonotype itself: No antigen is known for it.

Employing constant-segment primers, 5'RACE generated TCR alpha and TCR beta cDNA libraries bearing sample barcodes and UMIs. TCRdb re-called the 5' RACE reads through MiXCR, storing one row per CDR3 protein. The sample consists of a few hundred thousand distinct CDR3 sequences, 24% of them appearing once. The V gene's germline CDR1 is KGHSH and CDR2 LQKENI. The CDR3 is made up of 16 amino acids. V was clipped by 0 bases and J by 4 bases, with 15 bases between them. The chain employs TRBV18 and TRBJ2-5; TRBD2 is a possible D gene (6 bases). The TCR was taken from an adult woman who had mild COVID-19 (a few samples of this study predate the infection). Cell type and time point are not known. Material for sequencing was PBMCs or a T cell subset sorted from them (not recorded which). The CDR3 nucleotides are TGTGCCAGCTCACCACCGGAAGGACTACAAGTAGAGACCCAGTACTTC. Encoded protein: CASSPPEGLQVETQYF.